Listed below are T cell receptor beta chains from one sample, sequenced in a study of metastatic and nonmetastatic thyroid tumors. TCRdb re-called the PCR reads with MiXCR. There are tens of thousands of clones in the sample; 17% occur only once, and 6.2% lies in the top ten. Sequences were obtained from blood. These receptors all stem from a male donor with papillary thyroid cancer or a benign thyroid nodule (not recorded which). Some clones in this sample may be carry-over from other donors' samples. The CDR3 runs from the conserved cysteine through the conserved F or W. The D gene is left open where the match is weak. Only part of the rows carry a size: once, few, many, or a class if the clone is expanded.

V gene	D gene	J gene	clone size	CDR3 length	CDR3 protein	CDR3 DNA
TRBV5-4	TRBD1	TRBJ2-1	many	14	CASRPGTGGYEQFF	TGTGCCAGCAGACCCGGGACAGGGGGCTATGAGCAGTTCTTC
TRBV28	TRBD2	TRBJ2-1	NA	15	CASSHSGRAYNEQFF	TGTGCCAGCAGCCATAGCGGGAGGGCCTACAATGAGCAGTTCTTC
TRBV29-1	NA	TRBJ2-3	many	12	CSVRPQSDTQYF	TGCAGCGTTCGCCCCCAATCAGATACGCAGTATTTT
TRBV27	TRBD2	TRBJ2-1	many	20	CASSLYAGTSGLLDHNEQFF	TGTGCCAGCAGTTTATACGCGGGGACTAGCGGGCTTCTTGACCACAATGAGCAGTTCTTC
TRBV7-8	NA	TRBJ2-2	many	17	CASSLVLAGPNTGELFF	TGTGCCAGCAGCTTAGTCCTGGCAGGACCGAACACCGGGGAGCTGTTTTTT
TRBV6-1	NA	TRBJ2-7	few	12	CASNSAEVEQYF	TGTGCCAGCAATAGCGCAGAGGTCGAGCAGTACTTC
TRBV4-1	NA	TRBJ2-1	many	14	CASSRQGQYNEQFF	TGCGCCAGCAGCCGCCAGGGGCAATACAATGAGCAGTTCTTC
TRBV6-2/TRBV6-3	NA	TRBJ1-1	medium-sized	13	CASSRRDNTEAFF	TGTGCCAGCAGTCGACGGGACAACACTGAAGCTTTCTTT
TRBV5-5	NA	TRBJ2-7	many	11	CASSNLNEQYF	TGTGCCAGCAGCAACCTCAACGAGCAGTACTTC
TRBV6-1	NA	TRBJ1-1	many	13	CASRTGFSTEAFF	TGTGCCAGCAGAACAGGGTTTAGCACTGAAGCTTTCTTT
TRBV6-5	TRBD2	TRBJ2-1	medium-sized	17	CASSPVSGAGARNEQFF	TGTGCCAGCAGTCCCGTTTCGGGAGCGGGAGCTCGGAATGAGCAGTTCTTC
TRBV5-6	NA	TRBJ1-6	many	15	CASSLVGMQNSPLHF	TGTGCCAGCAGCTTGGTAGGGATGCAGAATTCACCCCTCCACTTT
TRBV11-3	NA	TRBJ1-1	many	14	CASSLGRANTEAFF	TGTGCCAGCAGCTTAGGACGGGCGAACACTGAAGCTTTCTTT
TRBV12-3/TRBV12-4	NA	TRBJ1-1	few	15	CASSPGKGTNTEALF	TGTGCCAGCAGTCCGGGAAAGGGGACTAACACTGAAGCTTTATTT
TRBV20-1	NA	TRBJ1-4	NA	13	CSAGFGLNEKLFF	TGCAGTGCTGGGTTCGGGCTTAATGAAAAACTGTTTTTT
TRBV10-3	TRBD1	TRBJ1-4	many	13	CAIRDRVNEKLFF	TGTGCCATCAGGGACAGGGTTAATGAAAAACTGTTTTTT
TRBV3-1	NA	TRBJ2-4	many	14	CASSQDSQGNIQYF	TGTGCCAGCAGCCAAGATTCGCAGGGTAACATTCAGTACTTC